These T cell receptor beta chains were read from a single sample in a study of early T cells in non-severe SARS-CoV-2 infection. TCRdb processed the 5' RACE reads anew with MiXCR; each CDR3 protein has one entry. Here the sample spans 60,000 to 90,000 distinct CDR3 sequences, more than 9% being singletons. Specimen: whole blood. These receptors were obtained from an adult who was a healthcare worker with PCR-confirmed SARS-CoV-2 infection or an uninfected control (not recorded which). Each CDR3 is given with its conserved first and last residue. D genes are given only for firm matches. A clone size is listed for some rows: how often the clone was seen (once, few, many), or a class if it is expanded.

CDR3 protein: CASSLTGKENIQYF
CDR3 DNA: TGCGCCAGCAGTTTGACAGGGAAGGAAAACATTCAGTACTTC
V gene: TRBV5-1
D gene: TRBD1
J gene: TRBJ2-4
clone size: few

CDR3 protein: CASSFDRPYSGNTIYF
CDR3 DNA: TGCGCCAGCAGCTTCGACAGACCTTACTCTGGAAACACCATATATTTT
V gene: TRBV5-1
D gene: .
J gene: TRBJ1-3
clone size: .

CDR3 protein: CSATGTGTPPYHF
CDR3 DNA: TGCAGTGCTACCGGGACAGGCACCCCTCCCTATCATTTT
V gene: TRBV20-1
D gene: TRBD1
J gene: TRBJ1-5
clone size: few

CDR3 protein: CASSQGRSGGRETQYF
CDR3 DNA: TGTGCCAGCAGCCAAGGTCGGAGCGGGGGAAGGGAGACCCAGTACTTC
V gene: TRBV3-1
D gene: TRBD2
J gene: TRBJ2-5
clone size: .

CDR3 protein: CASSLTGDNSPLHF
CDR3 DNA: TGTGCCAGCAGTTTAACGGGAGATAATTCACCCCTCCACTTT
V gene: TRBV12-3/TRBV12-4
D gene: .
J gene: TRBJ1-6
clone size: .

CDR3 protein: CASSYSEAGEQFF
CDR3 DNA: TGTGCCAGCAGTTACTCGGAGGCGGGTGAGCAGTTCTTC
V gene: TRBV6-5
D gene: .
J gene: TRBJ2-1
clone size: few

CDR3 protein: CASSLAGSENIQYF
CDR3 DNA: TGTGCCAGCAGCTTGGCGGGTAGCGAAAACATTCAGTACTTC
V gene: TRBV5-4
D gene: .
J gene: TRBJ2-4
clone size: many

CDR3 protein: CASSLGNQETQYF
CDR3 DNA: TGTGCCAGCAGCTTAGGGAACCAAGAGACCCAGTACTTC
V gene: TRBV11-3
D gene: .
J gene: TRBJ2-5
clone size: many

CDR3 protein: CASSPRQGRRTDTQYF
CDR3 DNA: TGTGCCAGCAGTCCAAGACAGGGAAGGCGCACAGATACGCAGTATTTT
V gene: TRBV27
D gene: TRBD1
J gene: TRBJ2-3
clone size: few

CDR3 protein: CSAAGGDNSGNTIYF
CDR3 DNA: TGCAGCGCCGCCGGAGGGGATAACTCTGGAAACACCATATATTTT
V gene: TRBV29-1
D gene: .
J gene: TRBJ1-3
clone size: .